This T cell receptor (beta chain) was captured by sequencing in a study of cytomegalovirus exposure and HLA in healthy donors. General study results and limits: There were reportedly fewer N-insertions in an Asian-associated ancestry cluster than the approximately 670-donor mean, in a later analysis.

In the PCR, 60 Vbeta and 13 Jbeta primers were used. Sequencing was performed with immunoSEQ multiplex PCR; in TCRdb, only in-frame clones are kept and a portion is missing. The top ten clones hold around 2.5% of a sample with under 150,000 clones, around 84% of them seen once. Germline CDR1 and CDR2: SNHLY and FYNNEI. The CDR3 loop spans 14 amino acids. With 5 bases removed from V and 3 bases from J, the gap between germline ends came to 12 bases. On this clone itself: Its antigen remains unknown.

The chain links TRBV2 to TRBJ2-3; perhaps TRBD2 as D (6 bases). The source material was PBMCs. The clonotype originates from a man aged 45-65 years in good health and CMV-seronegative. The DNA of the CDR3 is TGTGCCAGCAGTAACCTCGGGAGAACAGATACGCAGTATTTT. It yields the protein CASSNLGRTDTQYF.